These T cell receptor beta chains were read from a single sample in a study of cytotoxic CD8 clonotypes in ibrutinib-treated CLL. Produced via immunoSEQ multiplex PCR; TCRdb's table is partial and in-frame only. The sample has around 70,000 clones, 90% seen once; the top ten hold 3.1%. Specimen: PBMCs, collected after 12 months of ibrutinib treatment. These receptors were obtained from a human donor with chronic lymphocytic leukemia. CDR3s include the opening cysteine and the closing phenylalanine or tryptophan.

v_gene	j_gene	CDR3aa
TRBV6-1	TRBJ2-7	CASRSGYSNYEQYF
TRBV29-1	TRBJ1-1	CSAGTPARNTEAFF
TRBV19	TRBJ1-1	CASSPSRSNTEAFF
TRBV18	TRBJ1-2	CASSTQGYYGYTF
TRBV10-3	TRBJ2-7	CATWVNHEQYF
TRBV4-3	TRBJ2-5	CASSQDTGPRETQYF
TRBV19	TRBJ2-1	CASSIGTSGNNNEQFF
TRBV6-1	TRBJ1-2	CASRTGRGGYTF
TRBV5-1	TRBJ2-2	CASSPLGANTGELFF
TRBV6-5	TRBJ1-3	CATNSISSGNTIYF
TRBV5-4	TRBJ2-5	CASSLSRGLALATQYF
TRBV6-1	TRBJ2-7	CASSEWRGLSSYEQYF
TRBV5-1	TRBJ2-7	CASSFYGTGVDEQYF
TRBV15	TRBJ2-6	CATSTDGSGANVLTF
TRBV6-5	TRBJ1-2	CASSYGGANGYTF
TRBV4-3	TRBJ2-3	CASSQRQSTDTQYF
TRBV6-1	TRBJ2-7	CASRRTGEQYF
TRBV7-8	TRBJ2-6	CASSLPALGHASSGANVLTF
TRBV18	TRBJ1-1	CASSPPAGGAFF
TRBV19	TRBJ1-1	CASRPSEGMNTEAFF
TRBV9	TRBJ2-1	CASSVELPGLKTYNEQFF
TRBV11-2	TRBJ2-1	CASSSAGTEVYNEQFF
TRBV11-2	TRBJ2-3	CASGLAGRADTQYF
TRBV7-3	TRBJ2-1	CASSQGLYNEQFF